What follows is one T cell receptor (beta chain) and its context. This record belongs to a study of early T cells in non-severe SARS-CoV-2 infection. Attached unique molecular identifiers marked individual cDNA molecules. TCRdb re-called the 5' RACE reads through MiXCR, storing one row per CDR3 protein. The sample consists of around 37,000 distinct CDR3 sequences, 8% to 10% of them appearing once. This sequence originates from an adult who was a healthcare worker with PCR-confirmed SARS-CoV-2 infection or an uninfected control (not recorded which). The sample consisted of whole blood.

In DNA form, the CDR3 reads TGCAGTGCACCCACTAGCGGGGGGGCAGATACGCAGTATTTT. It yields the protein CSAPTSGGADTQYF. V gene TRBV20-1 combines with J gene TRBJ2-3, with 13 bases matching TRBD2. V trimming: 6 bases; J trimming: 4 bases; junction bases outside the gene matches: 4. Per germline, CDR1 DFQATT and CDR2 SNEGSKA (reference sequence). The CDR3 contains 14 residues.